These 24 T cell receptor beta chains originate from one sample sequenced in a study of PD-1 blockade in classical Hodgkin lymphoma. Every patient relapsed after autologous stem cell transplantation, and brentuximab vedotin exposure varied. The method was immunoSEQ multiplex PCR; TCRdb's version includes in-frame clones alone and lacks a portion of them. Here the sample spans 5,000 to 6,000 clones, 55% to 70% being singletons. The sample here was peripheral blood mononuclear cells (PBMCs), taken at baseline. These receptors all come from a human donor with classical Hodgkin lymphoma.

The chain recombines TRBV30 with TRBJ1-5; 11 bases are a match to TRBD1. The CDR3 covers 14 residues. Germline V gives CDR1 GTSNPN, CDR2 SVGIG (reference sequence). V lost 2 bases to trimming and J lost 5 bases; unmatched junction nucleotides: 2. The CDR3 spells CAWSSDRGHQPQHF. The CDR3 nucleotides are TGTGCCTGGAGTTCGGACAGGGGGCATCAGCCCCAGCATTTT.

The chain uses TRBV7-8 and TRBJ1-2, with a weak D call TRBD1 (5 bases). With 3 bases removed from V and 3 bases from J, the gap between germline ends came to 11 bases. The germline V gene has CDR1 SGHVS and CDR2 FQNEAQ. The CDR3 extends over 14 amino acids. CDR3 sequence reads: CASSLSQGYYGYTF. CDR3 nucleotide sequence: TGTGCCAGCAGCTTGTCGCAGGGTTACTATGGCTACACCTTC. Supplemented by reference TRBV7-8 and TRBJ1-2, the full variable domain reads GAGVSQSPRYKVAKRGQDVALRCDPISGHVSLFWYQQALGQGPEFLTYFQNEAQLDKSGLPSDRFFAERPEGSVSTLKIQRTQQEDSAVYLCASSLSQGYYGYTFGSGTRLTVV.

In DNA, the CDR3 is TGTGCCAGCAGTTCAACTAGCGGGAGGATGGATGAGCAGTTCTTC. Residues: CASSSTSGRMDEQFF. The chain employs TRBV28 and TRBJ2-1; TRBD2 matches 12 bases. Germline trimming cut 4 bases from V and 8 bases from J; bases unmatched to any gene: 6. Germline CDR1 and CDR2: MDHEN and SYDVKM. This CDR3 is 15 amino acids long.

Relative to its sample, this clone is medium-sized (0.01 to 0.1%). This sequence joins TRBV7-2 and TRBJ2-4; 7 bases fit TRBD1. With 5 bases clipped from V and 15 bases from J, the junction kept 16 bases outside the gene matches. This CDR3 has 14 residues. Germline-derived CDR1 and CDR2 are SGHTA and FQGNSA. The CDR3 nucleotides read TGTGCCAGCAGCCAGGTGGGGACAGTGGGCCAGTGGTACTTC. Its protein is CASSQVGTVGQWYF.

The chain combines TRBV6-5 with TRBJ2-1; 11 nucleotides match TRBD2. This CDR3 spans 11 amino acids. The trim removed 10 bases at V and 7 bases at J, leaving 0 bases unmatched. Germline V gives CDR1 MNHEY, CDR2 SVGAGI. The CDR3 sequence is CATSGGNEQFF. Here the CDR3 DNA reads TGTGCCACTAGCGGGGGGAATGAGCAGTTCTTC.

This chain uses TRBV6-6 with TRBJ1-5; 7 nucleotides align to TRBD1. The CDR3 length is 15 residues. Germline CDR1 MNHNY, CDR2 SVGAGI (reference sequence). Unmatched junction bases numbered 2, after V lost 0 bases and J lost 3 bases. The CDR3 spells CASSYSGQFNQPQHF. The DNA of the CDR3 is TGTGCCAGCAGTTACTCGGGACAGTTCAATCAGCCCCAGCATTTT.

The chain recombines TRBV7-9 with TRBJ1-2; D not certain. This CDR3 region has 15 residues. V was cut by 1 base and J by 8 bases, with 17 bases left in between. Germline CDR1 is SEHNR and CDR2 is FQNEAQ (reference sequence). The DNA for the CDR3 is TGTGCCAGCAGCTTAGTACTGGGCCAATCGGGCGGCTACACCTTC. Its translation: CASSLVLGQSGGYTF. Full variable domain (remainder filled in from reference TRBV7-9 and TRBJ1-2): DTGVSQNPRHKITKRGQNVTFRCDPISEHNRLYWYRQTLGQGPEFLTYFQNEAQLEKSRLLSDRFSAERPKGSFSTLEIQRTEQGDSAMYLCASSLVLGQSGGYTFGSGTRLTVV.

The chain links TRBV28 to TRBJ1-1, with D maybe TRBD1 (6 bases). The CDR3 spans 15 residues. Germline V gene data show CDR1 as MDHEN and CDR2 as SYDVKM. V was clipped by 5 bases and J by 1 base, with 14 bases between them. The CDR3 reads CASSLQQGRNTEAFF. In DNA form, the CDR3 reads TGTGCCAGCAGTCTTCAACAGGGACGGAACACTGAAGCTTTCTTT.

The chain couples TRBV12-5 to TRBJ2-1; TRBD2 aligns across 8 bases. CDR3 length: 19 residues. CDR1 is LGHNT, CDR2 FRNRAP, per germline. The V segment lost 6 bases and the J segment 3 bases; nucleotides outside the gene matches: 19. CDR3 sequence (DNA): TGTGCTAGTGGACGGGGGCTAGCGGGCGATACTAGCCTCTACAATGAGCAGTTCTTC. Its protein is CASGRGLAGDTSLYNEQFF.

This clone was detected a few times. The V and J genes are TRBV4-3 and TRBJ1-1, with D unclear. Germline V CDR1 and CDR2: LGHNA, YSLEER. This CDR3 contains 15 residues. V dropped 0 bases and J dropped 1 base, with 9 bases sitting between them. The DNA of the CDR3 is TGCGCCAGCAGCCAAGATATGGGCTGGAACACTGAAGCTTTCTTT. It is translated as CASSQDMGWNTEAFF.

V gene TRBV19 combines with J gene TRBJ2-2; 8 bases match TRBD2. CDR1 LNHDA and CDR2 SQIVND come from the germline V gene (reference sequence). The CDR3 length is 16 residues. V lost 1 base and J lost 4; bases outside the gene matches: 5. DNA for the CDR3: TGTGCCAGTAGTATAGCCCCGGGGGGGCTCACCGGGGAGCTGTTTTTT. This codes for CASSIAPGGLTGELFF.

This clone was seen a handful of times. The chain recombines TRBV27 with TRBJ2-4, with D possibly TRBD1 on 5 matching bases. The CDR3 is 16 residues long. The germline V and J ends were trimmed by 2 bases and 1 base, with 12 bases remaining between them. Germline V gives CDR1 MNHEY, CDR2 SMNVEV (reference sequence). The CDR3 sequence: CASSLVGVRAKNIQYF. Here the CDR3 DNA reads TGTGCCAGCAGTTTAGTAGGGGTGAGGGCCAAAAACATTCAGTACTTC.

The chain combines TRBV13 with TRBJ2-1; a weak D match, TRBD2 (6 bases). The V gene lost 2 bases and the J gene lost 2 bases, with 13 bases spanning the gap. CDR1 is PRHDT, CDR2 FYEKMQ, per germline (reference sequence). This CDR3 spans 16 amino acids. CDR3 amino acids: CASSLSRLVTYNEQFF. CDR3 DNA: TGTGCCAGCAGCTTATCCCGACTAGTCACCTACAATGAGCAGTTCTTC.

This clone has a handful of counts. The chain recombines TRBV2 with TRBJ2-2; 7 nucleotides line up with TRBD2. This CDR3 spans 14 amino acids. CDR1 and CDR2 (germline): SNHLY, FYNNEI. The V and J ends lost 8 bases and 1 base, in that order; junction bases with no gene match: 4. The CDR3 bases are TGTGCCAGCTTGCGCGGGAGGAACACCGGGGAGCTGTTTTTT. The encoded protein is CASLRGRNTGELFF.

In DNA form, the CDR3 reads TGTGCCAGCAGCGACTCTAGCAGGGGTTTCTACGAGCAGTACTTC. Translation: CASSDSSRGFYEQYF. The J gene is TRBJ2-7, the V gene TRBV7-6; D might be TRBD1 (6 bases). There are 15 residues in the CDR3. V was pared by 5 bases and J by 3 bases, with 17 bases between. Germline CDR1 SGHVS, CDR2 FNYEAQ.

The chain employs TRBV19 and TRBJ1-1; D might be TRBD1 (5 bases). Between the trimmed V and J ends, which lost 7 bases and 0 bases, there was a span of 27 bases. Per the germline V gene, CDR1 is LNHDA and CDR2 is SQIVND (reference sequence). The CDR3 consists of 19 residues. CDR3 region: CASTTWPWVQDDMNTEAFF. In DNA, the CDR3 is TGTGCCAGTACCACGTGGCCGTGGGTACAGGATGACATGAACACTGAAGCTTTCTTT.

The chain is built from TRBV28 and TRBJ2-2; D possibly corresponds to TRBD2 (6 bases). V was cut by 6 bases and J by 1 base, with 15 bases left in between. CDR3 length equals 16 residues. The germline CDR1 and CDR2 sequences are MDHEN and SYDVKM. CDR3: CASRAGPQRNTGELFF. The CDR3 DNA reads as TGTGCCAGCAGGGCGGGGCCCCAGCGGAACACCGGGGAGCTGTTTTTT.

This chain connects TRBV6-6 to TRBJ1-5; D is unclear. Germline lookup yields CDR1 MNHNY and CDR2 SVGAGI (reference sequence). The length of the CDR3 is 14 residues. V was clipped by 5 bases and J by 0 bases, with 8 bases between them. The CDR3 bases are TGTGCCAGCAGTAGGGTGGATAGCAATCAGCCCCAGCATTTT. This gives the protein CASSRVDSNQPQHF.

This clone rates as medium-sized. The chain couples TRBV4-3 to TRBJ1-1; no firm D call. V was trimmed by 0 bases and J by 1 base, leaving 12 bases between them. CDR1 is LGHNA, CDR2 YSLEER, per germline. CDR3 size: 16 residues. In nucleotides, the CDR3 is TGCGCCAGCAGCCAAGAATTGGGCTTTGAGAACACTGAAGCTTTCTTT. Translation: CASSQELGFENTEAFF.

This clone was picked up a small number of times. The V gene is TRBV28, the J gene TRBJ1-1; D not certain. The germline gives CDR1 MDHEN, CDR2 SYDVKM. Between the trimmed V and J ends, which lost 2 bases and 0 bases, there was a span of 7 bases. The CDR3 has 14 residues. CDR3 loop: CASSLMHMNTEAFF. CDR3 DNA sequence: TGTGCCAGCAGTTTAATGCACATGAACACTGAAGCTTTCTTT.

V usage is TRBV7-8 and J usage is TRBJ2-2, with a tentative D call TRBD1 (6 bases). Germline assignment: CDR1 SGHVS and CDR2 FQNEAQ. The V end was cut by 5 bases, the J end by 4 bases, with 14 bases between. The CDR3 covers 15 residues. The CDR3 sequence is CASSMTGRGTGELFF. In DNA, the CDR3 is TGTGCCAGCAGCATGACAGGTAGAGGCACCGGGGAGCTGTTTTTT.

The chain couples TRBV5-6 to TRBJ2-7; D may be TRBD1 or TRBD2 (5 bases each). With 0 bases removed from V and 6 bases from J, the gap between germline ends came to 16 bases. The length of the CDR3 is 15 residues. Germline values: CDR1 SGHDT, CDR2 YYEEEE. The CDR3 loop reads CASSLGRGTAREQYF. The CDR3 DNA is TGTGCCAGCAGCTTGGGTCGGGGCACCGCCCGCGAGCAGTACTTC.

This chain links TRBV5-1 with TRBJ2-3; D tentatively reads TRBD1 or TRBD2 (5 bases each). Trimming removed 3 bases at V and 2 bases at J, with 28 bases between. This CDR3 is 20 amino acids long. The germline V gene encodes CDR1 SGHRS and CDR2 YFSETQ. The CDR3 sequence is CASSSLKGQVMGVYTDTQYF. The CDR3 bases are TGCGCCAGCAGCTCCCTTAAGGGCCAGGTAATGGGGGTTTACACAGATACGCAGTATTTT.

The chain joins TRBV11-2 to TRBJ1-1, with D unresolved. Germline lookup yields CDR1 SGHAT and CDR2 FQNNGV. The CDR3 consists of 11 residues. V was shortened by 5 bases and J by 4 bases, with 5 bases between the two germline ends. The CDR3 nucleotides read TGTGCCAGCAGCCCATTCACTGAAGCTTTCTTT. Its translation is CASSPFTEAFF.